This T cell receptor beta chain was recorded in a study of T cell responses to AZD1222 COVID-19 vaccine (dated by TCRdb to the early 2020s). For the wider study: AZD1222 recipients with second doses at about 4 weeks or about 12 weeks were pooled, because spike-specific TCR depth and breadth did not differ between schedules. TCR sequencing was performed for over 230 trial participants, of whom about 210 were given two doses of AZD1222 and around 26 were given two doses of MenACWY control vaccine. Trial participants were enrolled by age into subgroups of 18-55, 56-69 and 70-plus years, and around 150, 28 and 57 TCR-sequenced participants, respectively, were included in these subgroups.

The CDR3 regions of human TCRbeta chains were subjected to immunosequencing. From the authors' description of their analysis: TCRs in the repertoires were matched against a reference library of SARS-CoV-2-specific TCRs that had been generated with the MIRA antigen-specificity platform. Breadth meant the fraction of unique TCRs that were SARS-CoV-2-associated, whereas depth meant the fraction of total T cells that were SARS-CoV-2-associated. Using the MIRA data, every spike-specific TCR was mapped to the spike region that the TCR reacted to and assigned to either a CD4 or a CD8 class. Log10-transformed breadth and depth values were compared by one-way ANOVA with Sidak's multiple comparisons tests. TCRdb carries this immuneACCESS record with in-frame sequences only. Its versions omit some clonotypes, under half of them owing to an unresolved V gene in the studies checked, with the rest unexplained. V, J and clone size derive from that table, while D and trimming were established from the DNA sequence. This sample lists about 130,000 clones; roughly 91% were detected once. Jointly, the top ten make up 2.5% to 3% of the sample.

Broad study findings and their caveats: A significant rise in spike-specific TCR breadth and depth was observed after two AZD1222 doses relative to day 0 and relative to MenACWY recipients. The whole spike protein was spanned by vaccine-associated CD4 TCRs, and dominant responses were seen in regions 160-218 and 743-854. In the small 56-69-year group, the increase in depth fell short of significance, most likely because of low power. Nearly half of unique spike-specific TCRs reportedly recognized epitopes outside regions mutated in the B.1.351 and B.1.1.7 variants. Because no day 14 peak-response samples were available, the repertoires could be characterized only after the peak T cell response. Conclusions about previously exposed vaccinees are limited, since just five or six AZD1222 recipients were seropositive for SARS-CoV-2 at baseline. Participants were mostly white British and included more females than males, and it was suggested by the authors that clonal diversity may have been underestimated.

In the case of this clone: This clone's antigen is unknown. No per-base quality is available; no much larger clone lies one base away.

The label giving this sample's time point can be read as: baseline before first vaccination. Samples from vaccinated people were obtained from the UK trials COV001 and COV002, which included a single-blind randomized controlled phase 2/3 trial of AZD1222 (ChAdOx1 nCoV-19) in healthy adults. Trial participant PBMC samples were collected at day 0 and day 28 after the second dose for TCRbeta chain sequencing. At the junction V is shortened by 5 bases and J by 1 base; bases outside the gene matches: 8. Taken from cysteine to phenylalanine, the CDR3 has 15 residues. The CDR3 DNA has 45 bases and is translated from base 1. The germline V gene (reference sequence) sets CDR1 to LGHDT and CDR2 to YNNKEL.

The TCR originated in an adult in good health. The source material was peripheral blood, sampled on day 0 of AZD1222 vaccination. The rearrangement combines TRBV3-1 (or the pseudogene TRBV3-2) with TRBJ2-7; TRBD1 matches 7 bases in the middle. Here is the DNA: TGTGCCAGCAGCAAGCCCGGGACAGTTTCCTACGAGCAGTACTTC. It codes for CASSKPGTVSYEQYF.